This T cell receptor (beta chain) was documented in a study of T-cell reconstitution after alpha-beta-depleted transplantation in children. The authors prepared the TCRbeta library with unique molecular identifiers. TCRdb re-derived calls from the PCR reads in MiXCR, one entry per CDR3 protein. The sample has some 110,000 distinct CDR3 sequences, over 9% seen once; the top ten hold less than 40%. Study conclusions and caveats: About two months after transplant, alpha-beta T cells reportedly came from several hundred expanded graft clones. One year after transplant, T-cell counts and diversity came mostly from newly produced T cells.

Notes on this clonotype: Its antigen is as yet unknown.

The sequences come from PBMCs, collected before TCRalphabeta/CD19-depleted stem cell transplant. This TCR was recovered from a boy aged 2 to 10 with acute lymphoblastic leukemia, due to receive a stem cell transplant.

CDR3 amino acids: CSVAGYNEQFF. The DNA for the CDR3 is TGCAGCGTAGCAGGGTACAATGAGCAGTTCTTC. This sequence joins TRBV29-1 and TRBJ2-1; perhaps TRBD1 as D (5 bases). CDR1 is SQVTM and CDR2 is ANQGSEA in the germline V gene. The V gene lost 6 bases and the J gene lost 4 bases, with 7 bases spanning the gap. This CDR3 comprises 11 residues.